These 30 T cell receptor beta chains were sequenced from one sample in a study of naive and memory T cell subsets. Adult healthy volunteers gave 2.5 ml peripheral blood for whole-blood RNA. Reverse transcription of blood and skin TCR RNA was primed at alpha and beta constant regions. TCRdb redid the calling of the 5' RACE reads with MiXCR, one entry per CDR3 protein. The sample has tens of thousands of distinct CDR3 sequences, about 4% seen once; the top ten hold approximately 8%. These receptor sequences come from a male donor in good health.

At least ten counts were recorded for this clonotype. J is TRBJ2-7 and V is TRBV30; D tentatively reads TRBD1 or TRBD2 (5 bases each). The CDR3 loop spans 13 amino acids. The germline V gene encodes CDR1 GTSNPN and CDR2 SVGIG (reference sequence). Trimming shortened V by 2 bases and J by 5 bases, and 13 bases separated the two germline ends. This chain's CDR3 is CAWSHSQGHEQYF. In DNA, the CDR3 is TGTGCCTGGAGTCACTCCCAGGGACACGAGCAGTACTTC.

J is TRBJ2-1 and V is TRBV7-3; 11 bases line up with TRBD1. The germline V gene has CDR1 SGHTA and CDR2 FQGTGA. The V and J ends lost 4 bases and 3 bases, in that order; junction bases with no gene match: 5. The CDR3 contains 16 residues. The CDR3 here is CASSSTGTGGYNEQFF. The CDR3 nucleotides read TGTGCCAGCAGCTCGACCGGGACAGGGGGCTACAATGAGCAGTTCTTC.

This clonotype was seen many times. The chain joins TRBV2 to TRBJ2-2; no clear D gene. The CDR3 consists of 14 residues. The V gene lost 6 bases and the J gene lost 0 bases, with 8 bases spanning the gap. CDR1 is SNHLY and CDR2 is FYNNEI in the germline V gene. CDR3 in DNA: TGTGCCAGCAGCTCTGCTACGAACACCGGGGAGCTGTTTTTT. Encoded protein: CASSSATNTGELFF.

The table lists this clonotype with many counts. The J gene is TRBJ2-3, the V gene TRBV29-1; D is uncertain. Germline values: CDR1 SQVTM, CDR2 ANQGSEA. Trimming stripped 6 bases from V and 4 bases from J, with 11 bases between. The CDR3 extends over 12 amino acids. This chain's CDR3 is CSVSSEADTQYF. Here the CDR3 DNA reads TGCAGCGTCTCCTCAGAGGCAGATACGCAGTATTTT.

This clonotype was counted a single time. This rearrangement joins TRBV12-3 or TRBV12-4 to TRBJ2-5, with D uncertain. This CDR3 has 14 residues. The germline V and J ends were trimmed by 1 base and 4 bases, with 10 bases remaining between them. This CDR3 reads CASSLVYTPETQYF. In DNA, the CDR3 is TGTGCCAGCAGTTTAGTTTACACCCCAGAGACCCAGTACTTC.

This chain links TRBV28 with TRBJ1-2, with TRBD1 identical over 9 bases. There are 19 residues in the CDR3. V lost 7 bases to trimming and J lost 1 base; unmatched junction nucleotides: 19. Germline assignment: CDR1 MDHEN and CDR2 SYDVKM. CDR3 region: CASNSQSSTGGWLNYGYTF. In DNA form, the CDR3 reads TGTGCCAGCAATTCCCAAAGCTCGACAGGGGGATGGCTTAACTATGGCTACACCTTC.

In its sample, this clonotype was seen many times. This chain links TRBV12-3 or TRBV12-4 with TRBJ1-1; D ambiguous. The V end was cut by 5 bases, the J end by 5 bases, with 6 bases between. The CDR3 runs to 11 residues. The CDR3 is CASSRRTEAFF. CDR3 sequence (DNA): TGTGCCAGCAGTAGACGGACTGAAGCTTTCTTT.

This clonotype was seen only a few times. This chain uses TRBV9 with TRBJ2-2; 7 nucleotides align to TRBD2. CDR3 length equals 16 residues. The V and J ends lost 4 bases and 5 bases, in that order; junction bases with no gene match: 11. The germline V gene encodes CDR1 SGDLS and CDR2 YYNGEE. CDR3 bases: TGTGCCAGCAGCCCTACTACTAGCGAGATAACCGGGGAGCTGTTTTTT. Its protein product is CASSPTTSEITGELFF.

This clonotype occurred many times. The chain has TRBV5-1 and TRBJ2-5, with a tentative D call TRBD1 (6 bases). Trimming pared 7 bases from V and 2 bases from J, leaving 18 bases between. Germline loops: CDR1 SGHRS, CDR2 YFSETQ. The CDR3 has 15 residues. CDR3 residues: CASRVTGSPQETQYF. The CDR3 region has the DNA TGCGCCAGCCGGGTGACAGGTTCCCCGCAAGAGACCCAGTACTTC.

Many counts were recorded for this clonotype. This sequence joins TRBV6-1 and TRBJ1-5, with unresolved D. V was trimmed by 11 bases and J by 0 bases, leaving 11 bases between them. CDR3 size: 13 residues. The germline V gene has CDR1 MNHNS and CDR2 SASEGT. This CDR3 reads CASGQDSNQPQHF. The CDR3 DNA sequence: TGTGCCTCCGGGCAGGATAGCAATCAGCCCCAGCATTTT.

This clonotype was observed many times. The chain has TRBV14 and TRBJ2-5; a possible D gene is TRBD1 (6 bases). V lost 2 bases, J lost 0 bases, and 10 bases lay in between. CDR1 is SGHDN and CDR2 is FVKESK in the germline V gene. The CDR3 has 15 residues. CDR3 sequence: CASSQYGQHQETQYF. The CDR3, as DNA: TGTGCCAGCAGCCAATACGGACAGCACCAAGAGACCCAGTACTTC.

This clonotype was seen at least ten times. The chain uses TRBV6-6 and TRBJ2-7, with 9 nucleotides matching TRBD1. This CDR3 comprises 15 residues. J lost 3 bases, V lost 0 bases, and 3 bases had no gene match. CDR1 is MNHNY, CDR2 SVGAGI, per germline (reference sequence). CDR3 sequence (DNA): TGTGCCAGCAGTTACTCGGGACAGGGTAACTACGAGCAGTACTTC. Translation gives CASSYSGQGNYEQYF.

This clonotype was counted many times. This sequence joins TRBV7-9 and TRBJ2-1, with TRBD1 identical over 9 bases. Germline V CDR1 and CDR2: SEHNR, FQNEAQ (reference sequence). V lost 4 bases and J lost 7; bases outside the gene matches: 8. The CDR3 runs 15 residues. The CDR3 here is CASSSGQGIRNEQFF. The CDR3 DNA follows: TGTGCCAGCAGCTCGGGACAGGGTATAAGAAATGAGCAGTTCTTC.

Ten or more counts support this clonotype. In DNA form, the CDR3 reads TGCAGCGTTGAGGAACAGGGCTCCTACGAGCAGTACTTC. Its protein is CSVEEQGSYEQYF. The chain joins TRBV29-1 to TRBJ2-7; D perhaps matches TRBD1 (6 bases). The CDR3 totals 13 residues. V shed 3 bases and J shed 0 bases, with 9 bases lying between them. Germline assignment: CDR1 SQVTM and CDR2 ANQGSEA.

This clonotype was found many times. The rearrangement joins TRBV11-2 to TRBJ2-1; 11 bases are shared with TRBD1. Trimming cost V 4 bases and J 5 bases; bases outside gene matches: 7. The CDR3 covers 16 residues. CDR1 is SGHAT, CDR2 FQNNGV, per germline. CDR3 coding DNA: TGTGCCAGCAGCTCGACCCGGACAGGGGGCCACAATGAGCAGTTCTTC. Translating gives CASSSTRTGGHNEQFF. Variable domain in full (rest from reference TRBV11-2 and TRBJ2-1): EAGVAQSPRYKIIEKRQSVAFWCNPISGHATLYWYQQILGQGPKLLIQFQNNGVVDDSQLPKDRFSAERLKGVDSTLKIQPAKLEDSAVYLCASSSTRTGGHNEQFFGPGTRLTVL.

This clonotype appeared many times. The chain employs TRBV5-6 and TRBJ1-1; the match to TRBD1 covers 7 bases. The J segment lost 0 bases and the V segment lost 5 bases, leaving 10 bases of the junction unmatched. CDR1 SGHDT and CDR2 YYEEEE come from the germline V gene. CDR3 length: 16 amino acids. The CDR3 nucleotides are TGTGCCAGCAGGTCGGACCTGGGACAGCTGAACACTGAAGCTTTCTTT. It yields the protein CASRSDLGQLNTEAFF.

Many counts were recorded for this clonotype. CDR3 sequence (DNA): TGTGCCAGCGGGTCCGGGGGGAGTCGGTACGAGCAGTACTTC. As protein: CASGSGGSRYEQYF. The chain recombines TRBV3-1 with TRBJ2-7; TRBD2 matches at 7 bases. Trimming took 8 bases from V and 4 from J; bases not matched to a gene: 11. The CDR3 is made up of 14 amino acids. Germline CDR1 is LGHDT and CDR2 is YNNKEL (reference sequence).

This clonotype was counted at least ten times. The rearrangement joins TRBV5-1 to TRBJ2-3, with TRBD2 identical over 12 bases. Germline CDR1 and CDR2: SGHRS and YFSETQ. The CDR3 consists of 16 residues. J gave up 6 bases and V 4 bases, and 9 bases lay outside the gene matches. In DNA form, the CDR3 reads TGCGCCAGCAGCAGCCGGACTAGCGGGAATACTGATACGCAGTATTTT. Protein: CASSSRTSGNTDTQYF. Full variable domain (outside the CDR3, taken from reference TRBV5-1 and TRBJ2-3): KAGVTQTPRYLIKTRGQQVTLSCSPISGHRSVSWYQQTPGQGLQFLFEYFSETQRNKGNFPGRFSGRQFSNSRSEMNVSTLELGDSALYLCASSSRTSGNTDTQYFGPGTRLTVL.

Ten or more counts support this clonotype. V and J are TRBV29-1 and TRBJ2-7; 10 bases match TRBD2. The CDR3 is 16 residues long. The junction had 13 bases not matched to a gene; V was cut back by 4 bases and J by 4 bases. Germline CDR1 is SQVTM and CDR2 is ANQGSEA. CDR3: CSVVPASAGLAYEQYF. The CDR3 DNA reads as TGCAGCGTTGTTCCTGCGTCGGCGGGACTAGCGTACGAGCAGTACTTC.

This clonotype was counted many times. V and J are TRBV6-5 and TRBJ1-1, with a tentative D call TRBD1 (5 bases). The ends were cut back, 5 bases at V and 1 base at J, with 14 bases in the middle. This CDR3 has 15 amino acids. Germline-derived CDR1 and CDR2 are MNHEY and SVGAGI. The CDR3 sequence is CASSPTGQRNTEAFF. As DNA, the CDR3 is TGTGCCAGCAGTCCTACTGGACAACGGAACACTGAAGCTTTCTTT.

This clonotype came up many times. The V and J genes are TRBV29-1 and TRBJ2-2; 8 nucleotides align to TRBD1. CDR1 and CDR2 from the germline V gene are SQVTM and ANQGSEA. J lost 4 bases, V lost 6 bases, and 7 bases had no gene match. The CDR3 is made up of 14 amino acids. The CDR3 sequence is CSVLTGVGTGELFF. Here the CDR3 DNA reads TGCAGCGTCTTGACAGGGGTGGGCACCGGGGAGCTGTTTTTT.

This clonotype has a count of ten or more. The CDR3 region has the DNA TGTGCCAGCAGTAACCCCAGCGACAGGGGGATTGCCTCCTACGAGCAGTACTTC. Translating it yields CASSNPSDRGIASYEQYF. The gene calls are TRBV27 and TRBJ2-7; TRBD1 aligns across 9 bases. The germline V gene has CDR1 MNHEY and CDR2 SMNVEV (reference sequence). The CDR3 is 18 amino acids. Trimming at V came to 5 bases and at J to 0 bases, leaving 14 bases not matched to a gene.

The table lists this clonotype with many counts. V gene TRBV5-5 combines with J gene TRBJ2-3, with a possible D match to TRBD1 (6 bases). The CDR3 is 17 amino acids. Germline CDR1 and CDR2: SGHKS and YYEKEE (reference sequence). Trimming removed 4 bases from V and 1 base from J, with 19 bases in between. The CDR3 sequence: CASSLVSTGWGTDTQYF. DNA for the CDR3: TGTGCCAGCAGCCTTGTCTCAACAGGGTGGGGCACAGATACGCAGTATTTT.

By proportion, this clonotype is medium-sized. The genes are TRBV29-1 and TRBJ1-1; 7 nucleotides align to TRBD1. The V segment lost 6 bases and the J segment 4 bases; nucleotides outside the gene matches: 8. Looked up from germline, CDR1 is SQVTM and CDR2 is ANQGSEA. The CDR3 contains 13 residues. The CDR3 coding sequence is TGCAGCGTAGACCGACAGGGCGGCACTGAAGCTTTCTTT. It is translated as CSVDRQGGTEAFF.

This clonotype has at least ten counts. CDR3 DNA: TGTGCCAGCAGCTTAGGACTATATGGCTACACCTTC. Its translation is CASSLGLYGYTF. The chain carries TRBV7-2 and TRBJ1-2; D gene ambiguous. V was trimmed by 1 base and J by 5 bases, leaving 5 bases between them. The germline gives CDR1 SGHTA, CDR2 FQGNSA. This CDR3 spans 12 amino acids.

This clonotype was recorded many times. CDR3 protein: CASSLWTSYEQYF. In DNA, the CDR3 is TGTGCCAGCAGCCTGTGGACATCCTACGAGCAGTACTTC. The V and J genes are TRBV4-2 and TRBJ2-7; possible D gene TRBD1, 5 bases. The CDR3 consists of 13 residues. Trimming removed 4 bases at V and 1 base at J, with 8 bases between. Germline V gene sequence: CDR1 LGHNA, CDR2 YNFKEQ.

This clonotype was picked up many times. The J gene is TRBJ2-1, the V gene TRBV5-4; TRBD2 is a possible D gene (6 bases). Germline-derived CDR1 and CDR2 are SGHNT and YYREEE (reference sequence). The CDR3 loop spans 16 amino acids. Trimming took off 7 bases at V and 0 bases at J, with 17 bases between the two ends. The CDR3 DNA reads TGTGCCAGCCAATCCGGGGGACCCAGCTCCTACAATGAGCAGTTCTTC. Protein product: CASQSGGPSSYNEQFF.

This clonotype was seen ten or more times. The chain is built from TRBV5-1 and TRBJ2-3; D call uncertain. Germline CDR1 and CDR2: SGHRS and YFSETQ. The length of the CDR3 is 15 residues. The V end was cut by 2 bases, the J end by 1 base, with 11 bases between. The CDR3 DNA is TGCGCCAGCAGCTTAGGTAGCCTTCGCACAGATACGCAGTATTTT. It codes for CASSLGSLRTDTQYF.

This clonotype was seen at least ten times. V is TRBV11-3 and J is TRBJ2-2, with D unclear. The CDR3 loop spans 15 amino acids. With 1 base removed from V and 6 bases from J, the gap between germline ends came to 12 bases. The V gene's germline CDR1 is SGHNT and CDR2 YENEEA. The CDR3 DNA is TGTGCCAGCAGCTTAGGTCAAGGTGATGCCGGGGAGCTGTTTTTT. It yields the protein CASSLGQGDAGELFF.

This clonotype was counted many times. The chain uses TRBV5-5 and TRBJ2-1; TRBD1 or TRBD2 may be the D gene (5 bases each). Deletions cut 0 bases from V and 6 bases from J, with 10 bases between. Germline CDR1 is SGHKS and CDR2 is YYEKEE (reference sequence). This CDR3 is built from 14 residues. The CDR3 coding sequence is TGTGCCAGCAGCTTGGCCCCAGGGACCAATGAGCAGTTCTTC. It specifies CASSLAPGTNEQFF.